This entry features one T cell receptor beta chain sequence. Its antigen remains unidentified. The study drew the donors from its approximately 120-subject validation cohort, separate from the approximately 700-subject first cohort. Using immunoSEQ multiplex PCR, the repertoire was profiled, and TCRdb retains in-frame clones only, with some absent. The data show nearly 200,000 clones, with around 83% seen just once and roughly 12% held by the top ten. The record originates from a study of cytomegalovirus exposure and HLA in healthy donors. Findings of the study overall: Most observed TCR sequences were rare, whereas some public TCRs were detected in many donors. Cytomegalovirus-associated status was assigned to 164 TCR beta chains. Cytomegalovirus status, reportedly, was diagnosed with high specificity and sensitivity by the classifier.

Material for sequencing was PBMCs. This clonotype originated in a woman in her 30s in good health and CMV-seropositive.

The CDR3 spells CASSDSGAVTGELFF. CDR3 bases: TGCGCCAGCTCTGACAGCGGGGCCGTCACCGGGGAGCTGTTTTTT. The chain carries TRBV5-1 and TRBJ2-2; 7 nucleotides align to TRBD2. Germline lookup yields CDR1 SGHRS and CDR2 YFSETQ. J lost 4 bases, V lost 7 bases, and 10 bases had no gene match. There are 15 residues in the CDR3.